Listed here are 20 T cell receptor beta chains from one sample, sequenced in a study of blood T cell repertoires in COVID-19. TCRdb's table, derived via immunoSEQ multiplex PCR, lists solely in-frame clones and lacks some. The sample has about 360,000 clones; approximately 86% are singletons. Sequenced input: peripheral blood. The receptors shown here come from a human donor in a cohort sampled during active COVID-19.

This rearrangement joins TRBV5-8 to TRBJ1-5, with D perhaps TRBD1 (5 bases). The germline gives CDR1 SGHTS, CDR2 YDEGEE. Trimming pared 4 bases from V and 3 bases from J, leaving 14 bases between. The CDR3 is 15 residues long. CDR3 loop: CASSPWLGPNQPQHF. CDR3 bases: TGTGCCAGCAGCCCCTGGTTGGGGCCCAATCAGCCCCAGCATTTT.

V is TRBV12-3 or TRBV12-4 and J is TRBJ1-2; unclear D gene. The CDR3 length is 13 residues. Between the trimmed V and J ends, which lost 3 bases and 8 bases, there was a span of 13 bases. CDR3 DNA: TGTGCCAGCAGTTTCTGGAATTCGGGAGGCTACACCTTC. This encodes CASSFWNSGGYTF.

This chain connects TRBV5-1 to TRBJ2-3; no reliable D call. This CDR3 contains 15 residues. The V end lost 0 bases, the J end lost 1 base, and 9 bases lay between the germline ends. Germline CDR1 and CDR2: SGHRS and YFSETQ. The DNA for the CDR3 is TGCGCCAGCAGCTTGGGAGGCCTAGGCACAGATACGCAGTATTTT. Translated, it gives CASSLGGLGTDTQYF.

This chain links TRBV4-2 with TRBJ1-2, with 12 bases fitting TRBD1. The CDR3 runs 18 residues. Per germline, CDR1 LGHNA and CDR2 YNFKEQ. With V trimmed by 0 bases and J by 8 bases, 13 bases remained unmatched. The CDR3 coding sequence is TGTGCCAGCAGCCAAGATACTGGGACAGGGGGCGCAGTGGGGGGCTACACCTTC. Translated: CASSQDTGTGGAVGGYTF.

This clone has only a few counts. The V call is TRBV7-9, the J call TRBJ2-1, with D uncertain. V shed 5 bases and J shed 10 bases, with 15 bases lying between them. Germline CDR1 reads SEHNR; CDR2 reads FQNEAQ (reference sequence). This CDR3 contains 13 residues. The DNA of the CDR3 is TGTGCCAGCAGCCCCCAAGCAGGCCCCGAGCAGTTCTTC. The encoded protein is CASSPQAGPEQFF.

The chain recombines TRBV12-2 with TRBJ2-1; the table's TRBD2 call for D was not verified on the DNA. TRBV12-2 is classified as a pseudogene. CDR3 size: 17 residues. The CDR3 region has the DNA TGTGCAAGTCGCATCCCTAGCGCAGTGCAGGCCTACAATGAGCAGTTCTTC. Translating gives CASRIPSAVQAYNEQFF.

The CDR3 bases are TGTGCCAGCAGCTTAGGGAGTCGAAGCGGAGATGGCTACACCTTC. Amino acids: CASSLGSRSGDGYTF. The chain combines TRBV7-8 with TRBJ1-2; no reliable D call. CDR1 and CDR2 (germline): SGHVS, FQNEAQ. The CDR3 spans 15 residues. V gave up 1 base and J gave up 6 bases, with 15 bases separating them. The full variable domain, rest sourced from reference TRBV7-8 and TRBJ1-2, is GAGVSQSPRYKVAKRGQDVALRCDPISGHVSLFWYQQALGQGPEFLTYFQNEAQLDKSGLPSDRFFAERPEGSVSTLKIQRTQQEDSAVYLCASSLGSRSGDGYTFGSGTRLTVV.

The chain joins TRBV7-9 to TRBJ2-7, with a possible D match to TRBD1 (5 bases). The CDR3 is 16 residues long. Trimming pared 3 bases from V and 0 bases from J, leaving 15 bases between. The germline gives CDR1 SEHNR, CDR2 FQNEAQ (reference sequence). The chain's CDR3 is CASSFGARSPSYEQYF. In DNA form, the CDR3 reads TGTGCCAGCAGCTTTGGGGCCAGGTCCCCCTCCTACGAGCAGTACTTC.

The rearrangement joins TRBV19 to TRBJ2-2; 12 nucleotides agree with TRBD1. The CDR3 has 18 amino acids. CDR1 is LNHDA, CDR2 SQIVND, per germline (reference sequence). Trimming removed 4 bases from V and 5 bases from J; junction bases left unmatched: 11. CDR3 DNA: TGTGCCAGTAGTACAGAACCGGGACAGGGGGCGTGGACCGGGGAGCTGTTTTTT. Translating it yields CASSTEPGQGAWTGELFF.

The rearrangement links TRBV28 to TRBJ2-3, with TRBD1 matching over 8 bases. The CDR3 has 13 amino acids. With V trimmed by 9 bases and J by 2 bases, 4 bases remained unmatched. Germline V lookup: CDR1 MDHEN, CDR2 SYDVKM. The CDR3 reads CASGQGFTDTQYF. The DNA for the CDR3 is TGTGCCAGTGGACAGGGATTCACAGATACGCAGTATTTT.

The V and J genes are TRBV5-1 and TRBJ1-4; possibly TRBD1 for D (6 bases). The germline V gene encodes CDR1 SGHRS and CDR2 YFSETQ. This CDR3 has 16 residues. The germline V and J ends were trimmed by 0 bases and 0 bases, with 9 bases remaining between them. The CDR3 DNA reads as TGCGCCAGCAGCTTGGTGGGGGCAGCAACTAATGAAAAACTGTTTTTT. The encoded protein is CASSLVGAATNEKLFF.

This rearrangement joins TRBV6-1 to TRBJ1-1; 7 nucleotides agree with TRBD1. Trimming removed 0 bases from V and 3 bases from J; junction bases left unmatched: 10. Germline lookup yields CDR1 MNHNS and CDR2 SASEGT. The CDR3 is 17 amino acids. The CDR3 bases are TGTGCCAGCAGTGAAGCGCGAGACAGGGTCACCTACACTGAAGCTTTCTTT. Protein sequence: CASSEARDRVTYTEAFF.

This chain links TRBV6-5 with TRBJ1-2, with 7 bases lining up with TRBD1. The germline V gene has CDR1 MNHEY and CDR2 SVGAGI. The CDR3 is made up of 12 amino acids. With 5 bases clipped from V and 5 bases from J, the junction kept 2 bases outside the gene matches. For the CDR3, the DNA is TGTGCCAGCAGTCCGACAGGGTATGGCTACACCTTC. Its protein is CASSPTGYGYTF.

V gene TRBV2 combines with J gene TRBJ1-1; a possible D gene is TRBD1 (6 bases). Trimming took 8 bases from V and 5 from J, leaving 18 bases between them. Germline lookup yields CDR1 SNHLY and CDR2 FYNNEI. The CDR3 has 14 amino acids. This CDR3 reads CASATGHPGTEAFF. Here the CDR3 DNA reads TGTGCCAGCGCAACGGGACACCCCGGGACTGAAGCTTTCTTT.

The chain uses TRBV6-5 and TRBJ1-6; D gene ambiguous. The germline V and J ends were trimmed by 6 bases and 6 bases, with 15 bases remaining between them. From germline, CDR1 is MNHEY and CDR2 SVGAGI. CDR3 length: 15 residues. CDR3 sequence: CASSVAGRSNSPLHF. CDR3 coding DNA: TGTGCCAGCAGCGTGGCGGGTAGGAGTAATTCACCCCTCCACTTT.

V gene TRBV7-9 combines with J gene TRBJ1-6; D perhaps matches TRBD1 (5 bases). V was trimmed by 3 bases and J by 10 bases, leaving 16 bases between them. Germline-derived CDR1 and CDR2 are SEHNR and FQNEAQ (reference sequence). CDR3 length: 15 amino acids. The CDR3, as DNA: TGTGCCAGCAGCTTGCTGGGACTGCGAGAATCACCCCTCCACTTT. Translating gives CASSLLGLRESPLHF.

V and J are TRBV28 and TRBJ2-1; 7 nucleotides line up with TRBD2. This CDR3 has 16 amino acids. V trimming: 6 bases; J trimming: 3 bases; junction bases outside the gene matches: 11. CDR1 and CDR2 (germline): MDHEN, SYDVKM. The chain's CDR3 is CASSLPRGSGYNEQFF. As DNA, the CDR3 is TGTGCCAGCAGCTTGCCTCGCGGGAGTGGCTACAATGAGCAGTTCTTC.

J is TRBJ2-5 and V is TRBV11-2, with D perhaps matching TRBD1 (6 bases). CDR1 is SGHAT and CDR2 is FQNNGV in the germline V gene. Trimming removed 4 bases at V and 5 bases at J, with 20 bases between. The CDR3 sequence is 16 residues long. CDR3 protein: CASSSWTVLGPETQYF. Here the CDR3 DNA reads TGTGCCAGCAGCTCCTGGACAGTTCTTGGGCCTGAGACCCAGTACTTC.

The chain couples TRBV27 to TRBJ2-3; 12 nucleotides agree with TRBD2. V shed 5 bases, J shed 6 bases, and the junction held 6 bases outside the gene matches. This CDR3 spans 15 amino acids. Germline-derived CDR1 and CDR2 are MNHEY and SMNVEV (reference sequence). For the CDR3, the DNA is TGTGCCAGCAGTAGGGGACTAGCGGGTGTGGATACGCAGTATTTT. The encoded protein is CASSRGLAGVDTQYF.

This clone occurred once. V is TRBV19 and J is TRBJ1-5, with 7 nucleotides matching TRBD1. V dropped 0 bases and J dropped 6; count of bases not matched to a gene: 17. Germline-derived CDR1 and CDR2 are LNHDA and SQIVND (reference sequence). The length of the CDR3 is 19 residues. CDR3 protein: CASSIDQEWKQGITQPQHF. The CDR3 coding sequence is TGTGCCAGTAGTATAGATCAGGAGTGGAAACAGGGGATTACTCAGCCCCAGCATTTT.